The source of this T cell receptor (beta chain) is a study of response to subunit inactivated influenza vaccine. Broader study findings: Each seasonal influenza vaccination, the authors suggested, recruits few new T cells.

From the RT-PCR reads, TCRdb called clonotypes with MiXCR, one entry per CDR3 protein. The sample contains 500,000 to 550,000 distinct CDR3 sequences, roughly 7.6% of which appear only once. The CDR3 length is 15 residues. The J segment lost 1 base and the V segment lost 6 bases, leaving 10 bases of the junction unmatched. Germline V gene lookup returns CDR1 SGHRS and CDR2 YFSETQ. This clonotype occurred many times. Antigen specificity is unknown. The TCR sequence derives from a man aged 50 to 69 who received an inactivated influenza vaccine. The V call is TRBV5-1, the J call TRBJ2-7; TRBD2 matches 7 bases. The source was PBMCs from blood, collected around 25 months after vaccination. CDR3 nucleotide sequence: TGCGCCAGCACGCCCTGGGGCGGGGGTTCCTACGAGCAGTACTTC. Its protein product is CASTPWGGGSYEQYF.